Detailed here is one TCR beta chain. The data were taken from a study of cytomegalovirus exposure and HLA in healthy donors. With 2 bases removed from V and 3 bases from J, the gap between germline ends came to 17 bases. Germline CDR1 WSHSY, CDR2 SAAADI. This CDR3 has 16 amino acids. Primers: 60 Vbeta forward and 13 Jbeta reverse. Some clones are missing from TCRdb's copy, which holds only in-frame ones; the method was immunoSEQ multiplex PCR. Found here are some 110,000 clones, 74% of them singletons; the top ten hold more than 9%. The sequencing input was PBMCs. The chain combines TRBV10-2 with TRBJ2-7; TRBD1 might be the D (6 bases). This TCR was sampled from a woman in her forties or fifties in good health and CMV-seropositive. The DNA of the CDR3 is TGCGCCAGCAGTGAGGCTCGTTTAGGGGGATTCTACGAGCAGTACTTC. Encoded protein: CASSEARLGGFYEQYF.